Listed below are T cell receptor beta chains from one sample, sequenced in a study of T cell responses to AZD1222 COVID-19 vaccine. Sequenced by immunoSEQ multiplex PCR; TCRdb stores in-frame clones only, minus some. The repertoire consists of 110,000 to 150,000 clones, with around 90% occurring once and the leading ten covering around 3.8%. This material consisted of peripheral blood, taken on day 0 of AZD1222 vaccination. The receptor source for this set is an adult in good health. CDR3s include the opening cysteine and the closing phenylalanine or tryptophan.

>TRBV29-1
CSVDGGEVYGYTF
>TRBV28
CASSFRTGPDTQYF
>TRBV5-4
CASSLWAAQYPEAFF
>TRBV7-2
CASSPTGVKQFF
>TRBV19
CASRPRTPGGAPVTQFF
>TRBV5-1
CASSADRGDYNEQFF
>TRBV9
CASSVGPDVIQLSGANVLTF
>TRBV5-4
CASSSQGIYGYTF
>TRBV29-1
CSVVVGAANTEAFF
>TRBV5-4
CASSATGRLYGYTF
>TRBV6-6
CASSSLGQGTQYF
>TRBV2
CASSERAYEQYF
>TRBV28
CASSYRVGGSPLHF
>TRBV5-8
CATRRGIASGNTIYF
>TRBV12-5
CASGTGQLQFF
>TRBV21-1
CASRWDSANEKLFF
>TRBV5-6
CASSLGDRSRKEKLFF
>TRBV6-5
CASSKGHNSPLHF
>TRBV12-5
CASGPIQGKLDYGYTF
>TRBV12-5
CASGPGFVDTGELFF
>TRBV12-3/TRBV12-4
CASSLEYQETQYF
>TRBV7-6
CASSLGQDHTEAFF
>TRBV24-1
CATSDGGDYSNQPQHF
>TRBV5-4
CASRPGTTVEQYF
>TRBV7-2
CASSPSWVGETQYF
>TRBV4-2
CASSHSPEGSNTEAFF
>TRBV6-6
CASSFSNRDNYGYTF
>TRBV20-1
CSASPLVAYEQYF
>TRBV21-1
CASSKAVHGPNGYTF
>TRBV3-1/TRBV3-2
CASSHLGSGTLQETQYF
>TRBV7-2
CASSLVGQGAYYGYTF
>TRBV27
CASSLTGVSAGNTIYF
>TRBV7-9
CASSLGVSYGYTF
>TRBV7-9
CASSGVVVAGNTGELFF
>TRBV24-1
CATSDLTGGRETQYF
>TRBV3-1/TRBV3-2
CASSPYLETQYF
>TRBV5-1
CASSLNYEQYF
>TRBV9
CASSPGTGANNYGYTF
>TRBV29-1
CSVLMAGLNYGYTF
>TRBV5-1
CASSLEGWTEAFF
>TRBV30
CAWRDGGSSTEQFF
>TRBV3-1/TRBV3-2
CASSQAGGGELFF